The next 23 T cell receptor beta chains were all read from a single sample in a study of shared clonotypes between healthy human individuals. The repertoire was sequenced with immunoSEQ multiplex PCR; TCRdb's copy has only in-frame clones and lacks some. The data show over a million clones, roughly 95% seen once. Sequencing was done on a sample of naive CD4+ T cells sorted from blood. As to subset: CD45RA+ positively selected. The receptor set was obtained from a man aged 30 to 45 in good health.

J is TRBJ2-2 and V is TRBV6-1; 8 bases are a match to TRBD1. The CDR3 loop spans 14 amino acids. V was clipped by 7 bases and J by 1 base; unmatched bases: 2. Germline V gene lookup returns CDR1 MNHNS and CDR2 SASEGT. CDR3 nucleotide sequence: TGTGCCAGCAAGGACAGGGAGAACACCGGGGAGCTGTTTTTT. This codes for CASKDRENTGELFF.

This rearrangement joins TRBV2 to TRBJ2-7, with a weak D call TRBD1 (6 bases). Germline V gene lookup returns CDR1 SNHLY and CDR2 FYNNEI. Trimming took off 3 bases at V and 5 bases at J, with 17 bases between the two ends. This CDR3 has 15 amino acids. The CDR3 here is CASSDSQGWGNEQYF. CDR3 nucleotides: TGTGCCAGCAGTGACTCACAGGGTTGGGGAAACGAGCAGTACTTC.

Of note for this clone: This CDR3 is also generated by other DNA sequences in the sample. This chain joins TRBV28 and TRBJ1-2; no firm D call. The CDR3 extends over 13 amino acids. V lost 2 bases to trimming and J lost 4 bases, with 8 bases between them. Germline V gene sequence: CDR1 MDHEN, CDR2 SYDVKM. The CDR3 region has the DNA TGTGCCAGCAGTTTACCCGGAATCTATGGCTACACCTTC. Translation gives CASSLPGIYGYTF.

With respect to this clone: Different DNA sequences within this sample yield the same CDR3. The V gene is TRBV9, the J gene TRBJ2-1; 8 bases fit TRBD2. The V segment lost 3 bases and the J segment 1 base; nucleotides outside the gene matches: 3. This CDR3 comprises 15 residues. Germline V lookup: CDR1 SGDLS, CDR2 YYNGEE. In DNA form, the CDR3 reads TGTGCCAGCAGCGGAACTAGCGGATCCTACAATGAGCAGTTCTTC. As protein: CASSGTSGSYNEQFF.

The chain employs TRBV18 and TRBJ2-5; no clear D gene. Between the trimmed V and J ends, which lost 3 bases and 7 bases, there was a span of 12 bases. Germline V CDR1 and CDR2: KGHSH, LQKENI. This CDR3 comprises 13 residues. The CDR3 region is CASSPKGVGTQYF. CDR3 nucleotide sequence: TGTGCCAGCTCACCTAAGGGCGTCGGGACCCAGTACTTC.

The rearrangement joins TRBV2 to TRBJ1-2; D is undetermined. Between the trimmed V and J ends, which lost 7 bases and 2 bases, there was a span of 20 bases. Germline CDR1 reads SNHLY; CDR2 reads FYNNEI. The CDR3 is 16 residues long. The CDR3: CASIGFRGRKNYGYTF. The CDR3 region has the DNA TGTGCCAGCATCGGCTTTAGAGGCAGGAAGAACTATGGCTACACCTTC.

The J gene is TRBJ2-1, the V gene TRBV7-2, with a weak D call TRBD2 (5 bases). The CDR3 runs 18 residues. Trimming left V 5 bases short and J 9 bases short, with 29 bases between. Germline values: CDR1 SGHTA, CDR2 FQGNSA. The CDR3 sequence is CASSQDRIVARKGGEQFF. CDR3 DNA: TGTGCCAGCAGCCAAGACCGGATCGTAGCGAGAAAGGGTGGTGAGCAGTTCTTC.

The rearrangement uses TRBV5-1 and TRBJ2-5; no firm D call. V lost 0 bases and J lost 5, with 11 bases in between. The length of the CDR3 is 14 residues. Looked up from germline, CDR1 is SGHRS and CDR2 is YFSETQ. The CDR3 region is CASSLGSVVETQYF. The CDR3, as DNA: TGCGCCAGCAGCTTGGGATCAGTGGTTGAGACCCAGTACTTC. The full variable domain, with the rest looked up from reference TRBV5-1 and TRBJ2-5, is KAGVTQTPRYLIKTRGQQVTLSCSPISGHRSVSWYQQTPGQGLQFLFEYFSETQRNKGNFPGRFSGRQFSNSRSEMNVSTLELGDSALYLCASSLGSVVETQYFGPGTRLLVL.

The chain combines TRBV10-3 with TRBJ1-3, with TRBD1 matching 7 bases. Unmatched junction bases numbered 6, after V lost 4 bases and J lost 3 bases. The CDR3 runs 15 residues. Germline loops: CDR1 ENHRY, CDR2 SYGVKD. CDR3 in DNA: TGTGCCATCAGTGTTGTACAGGGGAGTGGAAACACCATATATTTT. Amino acid sequence: CAISVVQGSGNTIYF.

For this clone: The sample has other DNA sequences that encode this CDR3 too. The chain joins TRBV18 to TRBJ2-7; the D is unclear. Trimming removed 0 bases at V and 2 bases at J, with 5 bases between. There are 13 residues in the CDR3. Germline loops: CDR1 KGHSH, CDR2 LQKENI. CDR3 amino acids: CASSPPGAYEQYF. CDR3 coding DNA: TGTGCCAGCTCACCACCAGGAGCCTACGAGCAGTACTTC.

This rearrangement joins TRBV19 to TRBJ1-2; D uncertain. Trimming stripped 4 bases from V and 3 bases from J, with 15 bases between. Germline CDR1 and CDR2: LNHDA and SQIVND (reference sequence). The CDR3 extends over 15 amino acids. The CDR3 sequence: CASSTKSTKYYGYTF. The CDR3 bases are TGTGCCAGTAGTACGAAATCCACGAAGTACTATGGCTACACCTTC.

This sequence joins TRBV27 and TRBJ1-5, with no clear D. In germline, CDR1 is MNHEY, CDR2 SMNVEV (reference sequence). The CDR3 consists of 13 residues. V was cut by 6 bases and J by 7 bases, with 13 bases left in between. CDR3 sequence (DNA): TGTGCCAGCAGCCCCCGACTTAAACAGCCCCAGCATTTT. Its translation: CASSPRLKQPQHF.

The chain links TRBV7-9 to TRBJ2-7; D gene unclear. V was pared by 3 bases and J by 2 bases, with 8 bases between. Germline V gene data show CDR1 as SEHNR and CDR2 as FQNEAQ (reference sequence). The CDR3 runs 13 residues. CDR3 in DNA: TGTGCCAGCAGCTTGCTAGGGACCTACGAGCAGTACTTC. Its translation is CASSLLGTYEQYF.

This rearrangement joins TRBV10-3 to TRBJ1-1; 8 nucleotides agree with TRBD1. Losses at the gene ends were 6 bases for V and 4 bases for J; bases not matched to a gene: 4. The CDR3 totals 13 residues. Germline CDR1 reads ENHRY; CDR2 reads SYGVKD. CDR3 nucleotides: TGTGCCATCAGAGGGACAGGACCCACTGAAGCTTTCTTT. Its translation: CAIRGTGPTEAFF.

This clone was detected a few times. The chain links TRBV7-2 to TRBJ2-1, with TRBD2 identical over 14 bases. The germline V gene encodes CDR1 SGHTA and CDR2 FQGNSA. The CDR3 is 16 residues long. V trimming: 7 bases; J trimming: 8 bases; junction bases outside the gene matches: 10. CDR3 region: CASILGTSGSWYEQFF. CDR3 coding DNA: TGTGCCAGCATCCTCGGGACTAGCGGGAGTTGGTATGAGCAGTTCTTC. The full variable domain, with the rest looked up from reference TRBV7-2 and TRBJ2-1, is GAGVSQSPSNKVTEKGKDVELRCDPISGHTALYWYRQSLGQGLEFLIYFQGNSAPDKSGLPSDRFSAERTGGSVSTLTIQRTQQEDSAVYLCASILGTSGSWYEQFFGPGTRLTVL.

This rearrangement joins TRBV27 to TRBJ1-1; 8 nucleotides align to TRBD1. In germline, CDR1 is MNHEY, CDR2 SMNVEV (reference sequence). The CDR3 contains 14 residues. J gave up 8 bases and V 1 base, and 6 bases lay outside the gene matches. The chain's CDR3 is CASSLLGHRGEAFF. The CDR3 DNA sequence: TGTGCCAGCAGTTTATTAGGGCACAGGGGGGAAGCTTTCTTT.

The chain combines TRBV30 with TRBJ1-4; 7 nucleotides line up with TRBD1. Germline V lookup: CDR1 GTSNPN, CDR2 SVGIG (reference sequence). This CDR3 region has 15 residues. The trim removed 0 bases at V and 5 bases at J, leaving 6 bases unmatched. The CDR3 DNA sequence: TGTGCCTGGAGTGTACAATGGGACAGCAATGAAAAACTGTTTTTT. Its translation is CAWSVQWDSNEKLFF.

This rearrangement joins TRBV10-1 to TRBJ2-5; D tentatively fits TRBD1 or TRBD2 (6 bases each). The CDR3 contains 16 residues. Germline V gene data show CDR1 as WNHNN and CDR2 as SYGVQD (reference sequence). With 3 bases removed from V and 0 bases from J, the gap between germline ends came to 14 bases. CDR3 DNA sequence: TGCGCCAGCAGTGACCACCGAGGGGGGTACCAAGAGACCCAGTACTTC. As protein: CASSDHRGGYQETQYF.

CDR3 loop: CASRSETEQETQYF. CDR3 DNA sequence: TGTGCCAGCAGGTCTGAGACAGAGCAAGAGACCCAGTACTTC. The V call is TRBV5-4, the J call TRBJ2-5, with D maybe TRBD1 (5 bases). Germline V CDR1 and CDR2: SGHNT, YYREEE (reference sequence). V lost 5 bases to trimming and J lost 2 bases, with 13 bases between them. This CDR3 is built from 14 residues.

As concerns this clone: The sample holds other DNA sequences that translate to the same CDR3. The V and J genes are TRBV19 and TRBJ1-5; D may be TRBD1 (5 bases). Germline CDR1 reads LNHDA; CDR2 reads SQIVND (reference sequence). CDR3 length: 15 residues. Trimming stripped 3 bases from V and 1 base from J, with 10 bases between. Written as DNA, the CDR3 is TGTGCCAGTAGTATGGGACGGGGAAGCAATCAGCCCCAGCATTTT. Translation: CASSMGRGSNQPQHF.

This clone was counted a single time. The gene calls are TRBV5-4 and TRBJ1-2; D gene uncertain. The CDR3 extends over 15 amino acids. V was clipped by 4 bases and J by 0 bases, with 13 bases between them. Germline V gene sequence: CDR1 SGHNT, CDR2 YYREEE (reference sequence). The CDR3 region has the DNA TGTGCCAGCAGCACCCCCCGGGAATCTAACTATGGCTACACCTTC. Translating gives CASSTPRESNYGYTF.

The CDR3 DNA reads TGTGCCAGCACCTACTCAGGGTCGGATCAGCCCCAGCATTTT. Translating gives CASTYSGSDQPQHF. The chain couples TRBV6-6 to TRBJ1-5; D possibly corresponds to TRBD1 (5 bases). V lost 7 bases and J 5 bases, leaving 15 bases between the germline ends. CDR1 is MNHNY, CDR2 SVGAGI, per germline (reference sequence). CDR3 length equals 14 residues.

The chain joins TRBV27 to TRBJ2-3; no clear D gene. The germline gives CDR1 MNHEY, CDR2 SMNVEV (reference sequence). Trimming pared 3 bases from V and 7 bases from J, leaving 14 bases between. The CDR3 runs 14 residues. The CDR3 here is CASSFLARSNTQYF. CDR3 nucleotide sequence: TGTGCCAGCAGTTTCTTGGCGAGGTCGAATACGCAGTATTTT.